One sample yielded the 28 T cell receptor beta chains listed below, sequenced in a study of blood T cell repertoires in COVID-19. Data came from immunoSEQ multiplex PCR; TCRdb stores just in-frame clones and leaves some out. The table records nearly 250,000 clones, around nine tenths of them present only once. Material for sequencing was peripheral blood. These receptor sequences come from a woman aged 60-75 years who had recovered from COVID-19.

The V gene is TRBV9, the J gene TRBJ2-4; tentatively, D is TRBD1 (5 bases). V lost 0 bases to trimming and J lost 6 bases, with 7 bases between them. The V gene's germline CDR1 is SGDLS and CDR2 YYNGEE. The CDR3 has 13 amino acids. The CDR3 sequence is CASSVGGINIQYF. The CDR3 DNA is TGTGCCAGCAGCGTAGGGGGCATAAACATTCAGTACTTC.

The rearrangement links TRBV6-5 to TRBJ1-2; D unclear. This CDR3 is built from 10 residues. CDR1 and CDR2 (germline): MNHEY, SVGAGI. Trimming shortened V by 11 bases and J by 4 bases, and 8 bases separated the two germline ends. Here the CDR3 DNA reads TGTGCCTTACGCGTCTATGGCTACACCTTC. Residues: CALRVYGYTF.

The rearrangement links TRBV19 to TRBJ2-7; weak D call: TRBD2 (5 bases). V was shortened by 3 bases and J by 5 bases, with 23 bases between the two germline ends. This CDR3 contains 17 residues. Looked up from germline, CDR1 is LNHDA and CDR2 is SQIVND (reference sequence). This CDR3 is CASSMEAVGRKADEQYF. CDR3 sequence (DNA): TGTGCCAGTAGTATGGAGGCGGTCGGCAGAAAGGCGGACGAGCAGTACTTC.

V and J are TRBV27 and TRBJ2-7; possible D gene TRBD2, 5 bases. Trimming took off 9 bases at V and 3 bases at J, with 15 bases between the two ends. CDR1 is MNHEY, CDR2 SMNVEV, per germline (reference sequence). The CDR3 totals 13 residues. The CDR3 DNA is TGTGCCAGAAATGAAAGAGGGTTCTACGAGCAGTACTTC. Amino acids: CARNERGFYEQYF.

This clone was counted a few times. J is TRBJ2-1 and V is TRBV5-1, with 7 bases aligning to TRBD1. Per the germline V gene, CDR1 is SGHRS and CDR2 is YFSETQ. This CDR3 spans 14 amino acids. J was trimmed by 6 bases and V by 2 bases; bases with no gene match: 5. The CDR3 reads CASSLVPGGNEQFF. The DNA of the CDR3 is TGCGCCAGCAGCTTAGTACCAGGGGGCAATGAGCAGTTCTTC.

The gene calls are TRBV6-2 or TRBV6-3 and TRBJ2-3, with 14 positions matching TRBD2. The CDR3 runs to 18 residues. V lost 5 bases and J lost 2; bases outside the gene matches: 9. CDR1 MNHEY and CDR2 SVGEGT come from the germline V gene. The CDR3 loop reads CASSPGLAGGRSTDTQYF. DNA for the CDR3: TGTGCCAGCAGTCCCGGACTAGCGGGGGGCCGCTCCACAGATACGCAGTATTTT.

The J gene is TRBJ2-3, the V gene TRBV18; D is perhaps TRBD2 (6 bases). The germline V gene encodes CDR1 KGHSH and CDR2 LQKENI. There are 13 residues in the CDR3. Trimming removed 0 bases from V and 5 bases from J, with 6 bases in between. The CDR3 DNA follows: TGTGCCAGCTCACCACCGGGGGGAGATACGCAGTATTTT. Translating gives CASSPPGGDTQYF.

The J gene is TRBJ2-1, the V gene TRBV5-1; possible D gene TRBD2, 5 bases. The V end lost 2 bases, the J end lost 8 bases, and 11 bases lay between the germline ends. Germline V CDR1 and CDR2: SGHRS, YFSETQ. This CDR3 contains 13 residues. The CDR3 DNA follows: TGCGCCAGCAGCTTAGCTGGGAGCGATGAGCAGTTCTTC. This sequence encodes CASSLAGSDEQFF.

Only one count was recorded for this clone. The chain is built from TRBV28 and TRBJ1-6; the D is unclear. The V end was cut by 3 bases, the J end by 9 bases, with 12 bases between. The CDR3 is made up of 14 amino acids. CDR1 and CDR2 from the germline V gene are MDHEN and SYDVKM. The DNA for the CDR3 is TGTGCCAGCAGTTTCGGCGGGGAGGTTTCACCCCTCCACTTT. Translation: CASSFGGEVSPLHF.

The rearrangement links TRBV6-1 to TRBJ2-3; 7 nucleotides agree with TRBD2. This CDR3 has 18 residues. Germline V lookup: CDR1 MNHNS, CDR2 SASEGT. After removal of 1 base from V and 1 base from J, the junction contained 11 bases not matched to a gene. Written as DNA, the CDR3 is TGTGCCAGCAGTGAAGTGGGGGGAAGCGGGGTAGGCACAGATACGCAGTATTTT. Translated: CASSEVGGSGVGTDTQYF.

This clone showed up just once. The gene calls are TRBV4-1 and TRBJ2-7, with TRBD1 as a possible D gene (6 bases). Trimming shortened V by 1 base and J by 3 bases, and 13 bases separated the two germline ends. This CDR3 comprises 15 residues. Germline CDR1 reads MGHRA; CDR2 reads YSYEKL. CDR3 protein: CASSQVQGFNYEQYF. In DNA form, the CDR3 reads TGCGCCAGCAGCCAAGTACAGGGTTTCAACTACGAGCAGTACTTC.

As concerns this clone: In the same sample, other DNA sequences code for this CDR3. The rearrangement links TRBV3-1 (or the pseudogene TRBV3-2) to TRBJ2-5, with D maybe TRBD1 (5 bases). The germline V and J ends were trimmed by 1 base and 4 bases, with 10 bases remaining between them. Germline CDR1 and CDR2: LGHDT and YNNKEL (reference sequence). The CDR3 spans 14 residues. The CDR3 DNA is TGTGCCAGCAGCCAAGTTAGGGGCCGAGAGACCCAGTACTTC. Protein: CASSQVRGRETQYF.

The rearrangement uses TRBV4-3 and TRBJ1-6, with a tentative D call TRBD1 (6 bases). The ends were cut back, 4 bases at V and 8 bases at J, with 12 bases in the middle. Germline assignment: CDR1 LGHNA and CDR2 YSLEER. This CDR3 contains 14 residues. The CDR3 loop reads CASSLSTGYSPLHF. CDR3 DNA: TGCGCCAGCAGCCTTTCAACAGGGTATTCACCCCTCCACTTT.

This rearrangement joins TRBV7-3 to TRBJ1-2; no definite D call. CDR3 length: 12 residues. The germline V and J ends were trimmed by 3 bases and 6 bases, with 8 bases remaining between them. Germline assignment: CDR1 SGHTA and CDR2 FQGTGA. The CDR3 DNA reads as TGTGCCAGCAGCTTGGAGGGTAATGGCTACACCTTC. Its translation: CASSLEGNGYTF.

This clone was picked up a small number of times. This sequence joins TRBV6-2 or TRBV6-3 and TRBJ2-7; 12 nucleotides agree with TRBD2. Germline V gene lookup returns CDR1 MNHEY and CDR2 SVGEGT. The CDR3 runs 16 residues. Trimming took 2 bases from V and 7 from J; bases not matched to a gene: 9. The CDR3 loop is CASSYGLAGTLGEQYF. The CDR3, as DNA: TGTGCCAGCAGTTACGGACTAGCGGGGACCTTGGGAGAGCAGTACTTC.

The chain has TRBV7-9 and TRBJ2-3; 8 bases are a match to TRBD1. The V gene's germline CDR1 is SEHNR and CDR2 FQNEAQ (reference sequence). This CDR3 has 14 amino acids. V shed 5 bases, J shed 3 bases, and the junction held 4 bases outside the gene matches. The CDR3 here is CASSRTGWTDTQYF. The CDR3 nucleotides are TGTGCCAGCAGCAGGACAGGGTGGACAGATACGCAGTATTTT.

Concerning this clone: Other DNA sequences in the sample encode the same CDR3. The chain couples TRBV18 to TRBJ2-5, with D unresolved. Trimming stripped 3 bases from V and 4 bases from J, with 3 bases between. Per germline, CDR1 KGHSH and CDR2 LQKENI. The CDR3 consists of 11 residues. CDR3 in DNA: TGTGCCAGCTCACCGAGAGAGACCCAGTACTTC. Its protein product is CASSPRETQYF. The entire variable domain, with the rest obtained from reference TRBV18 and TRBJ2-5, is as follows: NAGVMQNPRHLVRRRGQEARLRCSPMKGHSHVYWYRQLPEEGLKFMVYLQKENIIDESGMPKERFSAEFPKEGPSILRIQQVVRGDSAAYFCASSPRETQYFGPGTRLLVL.

CDR3 in DNA: TGTGCCAGCGACGACAGATATGGCTACACCTTC. It is translated as CASDDRYGYTF. V is TRBV6-6 and J is TRBJ1-2, with D possibly matching TRBD1 (5 bases). The V end was cut by 8 bases, the J end by 5 bases, with 9 bases between. CDR1 and CDR2 (germline): MNHNY, SVGAGI (reference sequence). The CDR3 spans 11 residues.

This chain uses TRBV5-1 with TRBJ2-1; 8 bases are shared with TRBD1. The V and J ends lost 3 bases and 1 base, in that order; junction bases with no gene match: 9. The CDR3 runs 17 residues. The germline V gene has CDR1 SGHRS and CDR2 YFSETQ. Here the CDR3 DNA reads TGCGCCAGCAGCTCAACAGGGGGAGGTGGTTCCTACAATGAGCAGTTCTTC. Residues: CASSSTGGGGSYNEQFF.

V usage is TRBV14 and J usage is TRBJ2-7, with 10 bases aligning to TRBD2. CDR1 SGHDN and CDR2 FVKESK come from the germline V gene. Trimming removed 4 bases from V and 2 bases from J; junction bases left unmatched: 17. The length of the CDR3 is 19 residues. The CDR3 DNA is TGTGCCAGCAGCCCGCTTGGGGTAGCGGGGGGCTCATCACCCTACGAGCAGTACTTC. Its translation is CASSPLGVAGGSSPYEQYF.

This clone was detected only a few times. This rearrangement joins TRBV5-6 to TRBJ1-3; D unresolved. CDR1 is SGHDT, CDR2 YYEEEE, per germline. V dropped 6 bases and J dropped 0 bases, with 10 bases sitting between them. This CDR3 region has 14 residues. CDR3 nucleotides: TGTGCCAGCACCGAGACAAACTCTGGAAACACCATATATTTT. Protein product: CASTETNSGNTIYF. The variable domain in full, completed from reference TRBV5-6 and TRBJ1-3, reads DAGVTQSPTHLIKTRGQQVTLRCSPKSGHDTVSWYQQALGQGPQFIFQYYEEEERQRGNFPDRFSGHQFPNYSSELNVNALLLGDSALYLCASTETNSGNTIYFGEGSWLTVV.

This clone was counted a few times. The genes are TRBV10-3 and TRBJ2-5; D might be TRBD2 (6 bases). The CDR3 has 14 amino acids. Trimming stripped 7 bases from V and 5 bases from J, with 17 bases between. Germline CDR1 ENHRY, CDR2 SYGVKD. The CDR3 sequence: CAITERGNMETQYF. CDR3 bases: TGTGCCATCACCGAACGGGGGAATATGGAGACCCAGTACTTC.

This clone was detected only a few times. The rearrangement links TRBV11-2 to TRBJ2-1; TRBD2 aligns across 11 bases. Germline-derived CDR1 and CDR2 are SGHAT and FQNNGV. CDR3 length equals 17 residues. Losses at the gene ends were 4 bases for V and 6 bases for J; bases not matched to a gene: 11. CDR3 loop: CASSSLSGGAGFNEQFF. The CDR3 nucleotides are TGTGCCAGCAGCTCCCTTAGCGGGGGGGCCGGGTTCAATGAGCAGTTCTTC.

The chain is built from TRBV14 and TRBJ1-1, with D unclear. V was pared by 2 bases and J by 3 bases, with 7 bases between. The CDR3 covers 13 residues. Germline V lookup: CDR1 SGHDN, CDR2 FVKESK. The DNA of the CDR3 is TGTGCCAGCAGCCAATTCGGGTACACTGAAGCTTTCTTT. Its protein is CASSQFGYTEAFF.

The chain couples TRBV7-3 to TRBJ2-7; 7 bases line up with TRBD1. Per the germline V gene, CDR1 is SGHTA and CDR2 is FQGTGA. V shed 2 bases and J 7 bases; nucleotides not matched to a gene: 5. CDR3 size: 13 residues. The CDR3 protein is CASSLGSGGEQYF. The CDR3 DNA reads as TGTGCCAGCAGCTTAGGGTCAGGGGGAGAGCAGTACTTC.

In DNA form, the CDR3 reads TGTGCCAGCAGACCGCAGGGCACTGAAGCTTTCTTT. Translation gives CASRPQGTEAFF. V is TRBV9 and J is TRBJ1-1, with D possibly matching TRBD1 (5 bases). With 5 bases removed from V and 4 bases from J, the gap between germline ends came to 9 bases. Germline V gene lookup returns CDR1 SGDLS and CDR2 YYNGEE. CDR3 size: 12 residues.

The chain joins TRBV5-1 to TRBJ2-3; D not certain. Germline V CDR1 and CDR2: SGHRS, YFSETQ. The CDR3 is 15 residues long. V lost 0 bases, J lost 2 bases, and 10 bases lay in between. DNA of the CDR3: TGCGCCAGCAGCTTGGGAGCGTTTAACACAGATACGCAGTATTTT. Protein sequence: CASSLGAFNTDTQYF.

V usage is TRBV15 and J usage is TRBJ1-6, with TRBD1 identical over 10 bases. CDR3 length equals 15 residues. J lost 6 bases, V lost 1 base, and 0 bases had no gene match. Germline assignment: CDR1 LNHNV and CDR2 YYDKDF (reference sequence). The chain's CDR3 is CATSRGDRGNSPLHF. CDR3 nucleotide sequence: TGTGCCACCAGCAGAGGGGACAGGGGTAATTCACCCCTCCACTTT.